These 14 T cell receptor beta chains were all obtained from the same sample, sequenced in a study of cytomegalovirus exposure and HLA in healthy donors (dated by TCRdb to 2017 to 2019). Library preparation employed the immunoSEQ multiplex PCR assay. For the multiplex PCR, a mixture combining 60 forward primers for TCR Vbeta segments and 13 reverse primers for TCR Jbeta segments was used. TCRdb's version of the immuneACCESS table is confined to in-frame rearrangements and falls short of the full clone set. An unresolved V gene accounts for under half of the shortfall where checked; the remainder is of unknown origin. This sample's table lists about 200,000 clones. Less than 6.5% of the sample rests with the top ten. The sequenced sample consisted of PBMCs. These receptors were taken from a man aged 25 to 40 in good health and CMV-seronegative.

The chain links TRBV4-3 to TRBJ1-2; D may be TRBD1 (5 bases). Trimming cost V 5 bases and J 4 bases, with 14 bases left between them. The length of the CDR3 is 14 residues. Germline CDR1 reads LGHNA; CDR2 reads YSLEER. CDR3 sequence (DNA): TGCGCCAGCAGCTTGACCCTGCAGGGCTATGGCTACACCTTC. The encoded protein is CASSLTLQGYGYTF.

The rearrangement uses TRBV11-3 and TRBJ2-7; D might be TRBD2 (5 bases). Germline V gene sequence: CDR1 SGHNT, CDR2 YENEEA. The V gene lost 5 bases and the J gene lost 0 bases, with 17 bases spanning the gap. CDR3 length: 16 amino acids. In DNA form, the CDR3 reads TGTGCCAGCAGCACGAGCCCGGACTGGAGCTCCTACGAGCAGTACTTC. It specifies CASSTSPDWSSYEQYF. Filled out from reference TRBV11-3 and TRBJ2-7, the complete variable domain reads EAGVVQSPRYKIIEKKQPVAFWCNPISGHNTLYWYLQNLGQGPELLIRYENEEAVDDSQLPKDRFSAERLKGVDSTLKIQPAELGDSAVYLCASSTSPDWSSYEQYFGPGTRLTVT.

The chain uses TRBV7-9 and TRBJ2-1; D is uncertain. V lost 5 bases and J 10 bases, leaving 6 bases between the germline ends. The CDR3 loop spans 10 amino acids. Per germline, CDR1 SEHNR and CDR2 FQNEAQ (reference sequence). The CDR3 reads CASSRVEQFF. The CDR3 DNA is TGTGCCAGCAGCCGAGTAGAGCAGTTCTTC. The full variable domain, its missing parts supplied by reference TRBV7-9 and TRBJ2-1, is DTGVSQNPRHKITKRGQNVTFRCDPISEHNRLYWYRQTLGQGPEFLTYFQNEAQLEKSRLLSDRFSAERPKGSFSTLEIQRTEQGDSAMYLCASSRVEQFFGPGTRLTVL.

The rearrangement joins TRBV7-9 to TRBJ2-3; 9 positions agree with TRBD2. Germline V CDR1 and CDR2: SEHNR, FQNEAQ (reference sequence). The CDR3 is made up of 15 amino acids. Trimming took 8 bases from V and 0 from J; bases not matched to a gene: 6. The chain's CDR3 is CASELGLASTDTQYF. The CDR3 nucleotides are TGTGCCAGCGAGCTTGGACTAGCGAGCACAGATACGCAGTATTTT.

The V call is TRBV30, the J call TRBJ2-2, with 7 bases fitting TRBD1. The germline V gene has CDR1 GTSNPN and CDR2 SVGIG (reference sequence). J lost 8 bases, V lost 3 bases, and 6 bases had no gene match. The CDR3 length is 13 residues. The CDR3 here is CAWSQGGGGELFF. CDR3 DNA: TGTGCCTGGAGCCAAGGGGGCGGGGGGGAGCTGTTTTTT.

The J gene is TRBJ2-7, the V gene TRBV2, with a possible D match to TRBD1 (7 bases). CDR1 is SNHLY and CDR2 is FYNNEI in the germline V gene. The CDR3 has 15 residues. V lost 7 bases and J lost 0, with 16 bases in between. The DNA for the CDR3 is TGTGCCAGCATCCTAGACAGGGAGGTCTCCTACGAGCAGTACTTC. Translated, it gives CASILDREVSYEQYF.

The chain is built from TRBV11-3 and TRBJ1-6, with 10 nucleotides matching TRBD1. The CDR3 spans 15 residues. V dropped 4 bases and J dropped 8; count of bases not matched to a gene: 5. Germline CDR1 reads SGHNT; CDR2 reads YENEEA. The DNA for the CDR3 is TGTGCCAGCAGCTCCCAGGGGACAGGGGATTCACCCCTCCACTTT. This encodes CASSSQGTGDSPLHF.

J is TRBJ2-7 and V is TRBV18; D not certain. The CDR3 covers 12 residues. V was pared by 1 base and J by 5 bases, with 6 bases between. Per germline, CDR1 KGHSH and CDR2 LQKENI. The CDR3 sequence is CASSPQQDEQYF. CDR3 nucleotides: TGTGCCAGCTCACCACAGCAAGACGAGCAGTACTTC.

V gene TRBV7-8 combines with J gene TRBJ2-7, with TRBD1 identical over 10 bases. Germline trimming cut 3 bases from V and 2 bases from J; bases unmatched to any gene: 4. Germline CDR1 is SGHVS and CDR2 is FQNEAQ. The CDR3 is 15 amino acids. The CDR3 nucleotides are TGTGCCAGCAGCTTTGAAGGACAGGGGGCCTACGAGCAGTACTTC. Its translation is CASSFEGQGAYEQYF. Drawing the rest from reference TRBV7-8 and TRBJ2-7, the complete variable domain is GAGVSQSPRYKVAKRGQDVALRCDPISGHVSLFWYQQALGQGPEFLTYFQNEAQLDKSGLPSDRFFAERPEGSVSTLKIQRTQQEDSAVYLCASSFEGQGAYEQYFGPGTRLTVT.

V is TRBV9 and J is TRBJ1-1; no clear D. CDR1 SGDLS and CDR2 YYNGEE come from the germline V gene. This CDR3 is 14 amino acids long. Trimming removed 2 bases at V and 2 bases at J, with 10 bases between. The CDR3 spells CASSVGLTNTEAFF. The CDR3 DNA follows: TGTGCCAGCAGCGTCGGACTGACAAACACTGAAGCTTTCTTT.

The genes are TRBV16 and TRBJ1-4, with a weak D call TRBD1 (5 bases). The CDR3 consists of 14 residues. CDR1 is KGHSY and CDR2 is FQNENV in the germline V gene. V shed 3 bases and J shed 8 bases, with 13 bases lying between them. CDR3 sequence (DNA): TGTGCCAGCAGCCACGACAGTTATTGGGAAAAACTGTTTTTT. This translates into CASSHDSYWEKLFF.

This chain links TRBV28 with TRBJ1-3, with 8 bases identical to TRBD1. Germline V gene data show CDR1 as MDHEN and CDR2 as SYDVKM. V dropped 10 bases and J dropped 16; count of bases not matched to a gene: 21. The length of the CDR3 is 14 residues. For the CDR3, the DNA is TGTGCCACCTCGCTTCCAGACCGGGACAGGCTTCGGTATTTT. Translated, it gives CATSLPDRDRLRYF.

The V and J genes are TRBV10-1 and TRBJ2-3; D call uncertain. V was cut by 3 bases and J by 3 bases, with 10 bases left in between. Germline loops: CDR1 WNHNN, CDR2 SYGVQD (reference sequence). This CDR3 spans 14 amino acids. CDR3 loop: CASSERLLTDTQYF. CDR3 DNA: TGCGCCAGCAGTGAAAGACTTTTAACAGATACGCAGTATTTT.

The chain uses TRBV5-1 and TRBJ2-7, with a weak D call TRBD1 (5 bases). There are 15 residues in the CDR3. Trimming removed 0 bases at V and 5 bases at J, with 15 bases between. Germline V gene data show CDR1 as SGHRS and CDR2 as YFSETQ. The CDR3 protein is CASSLEGVSLDEQYF. In DNA form, the CDR3 reads TGCGCCAGCAGCTTGGAAGGGGTTAGTCTGGACGAGCAGTACTTC. Supplemented by reference TRBV5-1 and TRBJ2-7, the full variable domain reads KAGVTQTPRYLIKTRGQQVTLSCSPISGHRSVSWYQQTPGQGLQFLFEYFSETQRNKGNFPGRFSGRQFSNSRSEMNVSTLELGDSALYLCASSLEGVSLDEQYFGPGTRLTVT.